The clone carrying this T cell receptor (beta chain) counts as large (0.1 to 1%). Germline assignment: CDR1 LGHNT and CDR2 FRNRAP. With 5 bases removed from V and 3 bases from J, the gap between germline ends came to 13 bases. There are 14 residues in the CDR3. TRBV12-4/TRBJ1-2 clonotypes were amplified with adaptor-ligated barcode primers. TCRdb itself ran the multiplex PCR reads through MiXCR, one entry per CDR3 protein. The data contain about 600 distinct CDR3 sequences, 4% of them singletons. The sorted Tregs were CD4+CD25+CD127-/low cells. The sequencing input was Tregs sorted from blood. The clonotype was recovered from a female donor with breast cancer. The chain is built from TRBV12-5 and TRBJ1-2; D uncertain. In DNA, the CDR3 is TGTGCTAGTGGTCCAGGACCGATGGACTATGGCTACACCTTC. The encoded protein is CASGPGPMDYGYTF.